These T cell receptor beta chains were read from a single sample in a study of control samples from healthy donors and cancer patients. Assay used: immunoSEQ multiplex PCR; TCRdb lists only in-frame clones, some missing. The sample contains roughly 69,000 clones, around 87% of which appear only once. The sequenced sample consisted of PBMCs. These receptors all stem from a woman aged 45-65 years with head and neck cancer. The CDR3 runs from the conserved cysteine through the conserved F or W. Each record gives: CDR3 protein, CDR3 DNA, V gene, J gene, D gene, CDR3 length, clone size. D genes are given only for firm matches. Size is stated for part of the rows, as once, few or many counts, or as a class when the clone is expanded.

CASSSWLSAGGLADTQYF,TGTGCCAGCAGTTCGTGGCTCTCTGCAGGGGGATTAGCAGATACGCAGTATTTT,TRBV28,TRBJ2-3,TRBD1,18,-
CASSGDRVSGQFF,TGTGCCAGCAGTGGGGACAGGGTTTCGGGGCAGTTCTTC,TRBV25-1,TRBJ2-1,TRBD1,13,-
CASSVGAGGPYNEQFF,TGTGCCAGCAGCGTGGGGGCGGGGGGGCCCTACAATGAGCAGTTCTTC,TRBV9,TRBJ2-1,TRBD2,16,once
CASSLEDGVYGYTF,TGTGCCAGCAGCTTAGAGGACGGGGTGTATGGCTACACCTTC,TRBV7-2,TRBJ1-2,-,14,-
CASSLAGFANTGELFF,TGCGCCAGCAGCTTGGCCGGGTTCGCGAACACCGGGGAGCTGTTTTTT,TRBV5-1,TRBJ2-2,-,16,-
CASSYPLTRATHYEQYF,TGTGCCAGCAGTTACCCTTTGACGAGGGCTACACACTACGAGCAGTACTTC,TRBV6-2/TRBV6-3,TRBJ2-7,-,17,-
CASEGGTSSGNTIYF,TGTGCCAGCGAAGGAGGGACCTCCTCTGGAAACACCATATATTTT,TRBV28,TRBJ1-3,-,15,-
CASSTTVGSEQYF,TGCGCCAGCAGCACCACGGTGGGGTCCGAGCAGTACTTC,TRBV5-1,TRBJ2-7,-,13,-
CATRPTGGFQDQPQHF,TGTGCCACCAGGCCGACAGGGGGCTTTCAGGATCAGCCCCAGCATTTT,TRBV15,TRBJ1-5,TRBD1,16,few
CASSSIGAADTQYF,TGTGCCAGCTCCTCAATCGGAGCCGCAGATACGCAGTATTTT,TRBV18,TRBJ2-3,-,14,-
CASSPNTDYGYIF,TGTGCCAGCTCACCAAATACAGACTATGGCTACATCTTC,TRBV18,TRBJ1-2,-,13,-